These T cell receptor beta chains were read from a single sample in a study of beta chain features in type 1 diabetes. Assay: immunoSEQ multiplex PCR; the TCRdb copy retains only in-frame clones and omits some. Of over 500,000 clones listed, 15% to 17% are singletons. The specimen was naive CD4+ T cells from blood. These receptors all stem from a man in his late teens or twenties in good health. Both conserved end residues are part of each CDR3. A D gene is named only where the DNA matches it firmly. The listing skips clone size in some rows; elsewhere it reads once, few, many or a size class.

TRBV7-3	TRBJ2-7	.	.	15	CASSLTHTPSYEQYF	TGTGCCAGCAGCTTAACGCACACGCCTTCCTACGAGCAGTACTTC
TRBV7-9	TRBJ2-1	TRBD2	.	16	CASSLELREGRDEQFF	TGTGCCAGCAGCTTAGAATTGCGGGAGGGGAGGGATGAGCAGTTCTTC
TRBV5-1	TRBJ2-3	.	.	12	CASSANTDTQYF	TGCGCCAGCAGCGCTAACACAGATACGCAGTATTTT
TRBV28	TRBJ2-5	.	.	15	CASRGRGQRQETQYF	TGTGCCAGCAGGGGACGGGGGCAGCGGCAAGAGACCCAGTACTTC
TRBV5-1	TRBJ1-1	.	.	13	CASSLDSHDAAFF	TGCGCCAGCAGCTTGGACAGCCATGATGCTGCTTTCTTT
TRBV5-1	TRBJ2-3	.	.	12	CASSLAGDTQYF	TGCGCCAGCAGCTTGGCCGGGGATACGCAGTATTTT
TRBV28	TRBJ1-2	.	few	12	CASSGHNYGYTF	TGTGCCAGCAGCGGACACAACTATGGCTACACCTTC
TRBV21-1	TRBJ2-7	.	few	13	CASSRGGPYEQYF	TGTGCCAGCAGCAGAGGGGGACCCTACGAGCAGTACTTC
TRBV7-8	TRBJ2-6	.	.	14	CASSFSDGANVLTF	TGTGCCAGCAGCTTTAGTGATGGGGCCAACGTCCTGACTTTC
TRBV6-5	TRBJ2-7	.	few	14	CASRGAGTPYEQYF	TGTGCCAGCCGAGGGGCTGGGACGCCCTACGAGCAGTACTTC
TRBV4-2	TRBJ2-5	.	.	14	CASSQQGPHETQYF	TGTGCCAGCAGCCAACAGGGCCCGCACGAGACCCAGTACTTC